The 19 T cell receptor beta chains below come from one sample, sequenced in a study of regulatory T cells in long-lasting Graves disease. The time point: persistent/refractory GD, antithyroid drugs over 5 years with positive TRAb. Following extraction of RNA from PBMCs, that RNA was used to make the TCR library. iRepertoire HTBI primers and Arm-PCR of CDR3 regions built TCR beta libraries. TCRdb passed the multiplex PCR reads through MiXCR, listing each CDR3 protein once. The table has under 450,000 distinct CDR3 sequences, around a quarter seen once. The material was peripheral blood mononuclear cells (PBMCs), obtained when the disease was refractory, from a patient treated with antithyroid drugs. Every receptor here comes from a female donor with Graves disease.

This clonotype was counted only a few times. V usage is TRBV6-1 and J usage is TRBJ2-1; TRBD2 matches at 7 bases. Germline V lookup: CDR1 MNHNS, CDR2 SASEGT. Trimming took 7 bases from V and 8 from J; bases not matched to a gene: 11. The CDR3 is 14 residues long. The CDR3 DNA reads as TGTGCCAGCAATAAGGCGGGAGATGTTGATGAGCAGTTCTTC. This gives the protein CASNKAGDVDEQFF.

This clonotype was seen a few times. The J gene is TRBJ2-2, the V gene TRBV5-5; D unclear. The germline V gene has CDR1 SGHKS and CDR2 YYEKEE (reference sequence). The CDR3 contains 14 residues. The V gene lost 3 bases and the J gene lost 4 bases, with 10 bases spanning the gap. CDR3 sequence: CASSSGSPTGELFF. CDR3 sequence (DNA): TGTGCCAGCAGCTCCGGGTCCCCCACCGGGGAGCTGTTTTTT.

In its sample, this clonotype was seen a few times. The CDR3 DNA sequence: TGTGCCAGCAGCTTATTTCGGACAGAGCAAGAGACCCAGTACTTC. This codes for CASSLFRTEQETQYF. The V call is TRBV7-9, the J call TRBJ2-5; tentatively, D is TRBD1 (6 bases). V lost 2 bases and J 2 bases, leaving 12 bases between the germline ends. The CDR3 runs to 15 residues. Germline V gives CDR1 SEHNR, CDR2 FQNEAQ (reference sequence).

This clonotype was detected ten times or more. V gene TRBV6-1 combines with J gene TRBJ1-2; a possible D gene is TRBD1 (5 bases). The germline V and J ends were trimmed by 6 bases and 8 bases, with 10 bases remaining between them. CDR3 length: 11 residues. The germline CDR1 and CDR2 sequences are MNHNS and SASEGT. The CDR3 loop is CASSGHLGYTF. CDR3 DNA: TGTGCCAGCAGCGGACACCTAGGCTACACCTTC.

The genes are TRBV3-1 and TRBJ1-4; 11 bases match TRBD1. CDR3 size: 15 residues. The V gene end was trimmed by 2 bases and the J gene end by 8 bases; junction bases not matched to a gene: 4. The germline CDR1 and CDR2 sequences are LGHDT and YNNKEL (reference sequence). This CDR3 reads CASSQWGQGDEKLFF. CDR3 nucleotides: TGTGCCAGCAGCCAATGGGGACAGGGGGACGAAAAACTGTTTTTT.

This rearrangement joins TRBV28 to TRBJ1-5; no definite D call. The CDR3 is made up of 13 amino acids. Between the trimmed V and J ends, which lost 8 bases and 1 base, there was a span of 9 bases. Germline values: CDR1 MDHEN, CDR2 SYDVKM. The chain's CDR3 is CASAPWSNQPQHF. For the CDR3, the DNA is TGTGCCAGCGCCCCCTGGAGCAATCAGCCCCAGCATTTT.

This clonotype has just a few counts. This chain joins TRBV30 and TRBJ2-5, with TRBD2 matching 7 bases. After removal of 1 base from V and 2 bases from J, the junction contained 7 bases not matched to a gene. Germline lookup yields CDR1 GTSNPN and CDR2 SVGIG (reference sequence). This CDR3 comprises 15 residues. CDR3 sequence: CAWSEGSSGQETQYF. The CDR3, as DNA: TGTGCCTGGAGTGAAGGGTCTAGCGGACAAGAGACCCAGTACTTC.

To note about this clonotype: One end of the junction is discordant with germline, which a read error may explain. V usage is TRBV7-7 and J usage is TRBJ2-2, with D perhaps matching TRBD1 (6 bases). This CDR3 is built from 16 residues. Germline assignment: CDR1 SSHAT and CDR2 FNYEAQ (reference sequence). The CDR3, as DNA: TGTGCTAGCAGCTTAACGGCAGGGGTGAACACCGGGGAGCTGTTTTTT. Its protein is CASSLTAGVNTGELFF.

The chain carries TRBV2 and TRBJ2-7; D might be TRBD1 or TRBD2, each matching 5 bases. CDR1 and CDR2 (germline): SNHLY, FYNNEI. V lost 6 bases, J lost 2 bases, and 14 bases lay in between. CDR3 length equals 14 residues. CDR3 residues: CASSGEQGAYEQYF. The CDR3 coding sequence is TGTGCCAGCAGCGGAGAGCAGGGAGCCTACGAGCAGTACTTC. Full variable domain (rest looked up from reference TRBV2 and TRBJ2-7): EPEVTQTPSHQVTQMGQEVILRCVPISNHLYFYWYRQILGQKVEFLVSFYNNEISEKSEIFDDQFSVERPDGSNFTLKIRSTKLEDSAMYFCASSGEQGAYEQYFGPGTRLTVT.

This clonotype has at least ten counts. V gene TRBV2 combines with J gene TRBJ2-7, with TRBD2 identical over 12 bases. The CDR3 is made up of 15 amino acids. Per germline, CDR1 SNHLY and CDR2 FYNNEI. The ends lost 6 bases at V and 6 bases at J; junction bases unmatched: 9. In DNA form, the CDR3 reads TGTGCCAGCAGGATACTAGCGGGAGGTACCAGCGAGCAGTACTTC. It codes for CASRILAGGTSEQYF.

There are a few counts of this clonotype. The chain employs TRBV7-3 and TRBJ1-1; no clear D. V was pared by 4 bases and J by 1 base, with 7 bases between. The CDR3 is 13 amino acids. CDR1 and CDR2 (germline): SGHTA, FQGTGA. This CDR3 reads CASSSQQNTEAFF. CDR3 in DNA: TGTGCCAGCAGCTCCCAGCAGAACACTGAAGCTTTCTTT. Supplemented by reference TRBV7-3 and TRBJ1-1, the full variable domain reads GAGVSQTPSNKVTEKGKYVELRCDPISGHTALYWYRQSLGQGPEFLIYFQGTGAADDSGLPNDRFFAVRPEGSVSTLKIQRTERGDSAVYLCASSSQQNTEAFFGQGTRLTVV.

In this sample, this clonotype turned up many times. The chain carries TRBV20-1 and TRBJ1-2; TRBD1 is a possible D gene (6 bases). Germline values: CDR1 DFQATT, CDR2 SNEGSKA (reference sequence). V lost 6 bases to trimming and J lost 2 bases, with 13 bases between them. The CDR3 is 13 residues long. CDR3 in amino acids: CSASGQTNYGYTF. The DNA for the CDR3 is TGCAGTGCGAGTGGACAGACCAACTATGGCTACACCTTC.

This clonotype was picked up a small number of times. The chain carries TRBV20-1 and TRBJ1-4; D is perhaps TRBD1 (6 bases). This CDR3 is 19 amino acids long. V lost 3 bases and J 0 bases, leaving 23 bases between the germline ends. Germline CDR1 and CDR2: DFQATT and SNEGSKA (reference sequence). This CDR3 is CSASPSVGANIATNEKLFF. The CDR3 DNA reads TGCAGTGCTAGCCCCTCCGTGGGGGCGAATATTGCAACTAATGAAAAACTGTTTTTT.

The sample holds a few counts of this clonotype. The V and J genes are TRBV9 and TRBJ2-5; D remains ambiguous. Trimming removed 5 bases at V and 3 bases at J, with 17 bases between. This CDR3 comprises 15 residues. Germline CDR1 reads SGDLS; CDR2 reads YYNGEE. CDR3 amino acids: CASSQTIISEETQYF. DNA for the CDR3: TGTGCCAGCAGTCAGACAATCATTTCGGAAGAGACCCAGTACTTC.

The V gene is TRBV5-5, the J gene TRBJ2-7; 9 bases map to TRBD2. Germline V lookup: CDR1 SGHKS, CDR2 YYEKEE (reference sequence). CDR3 size: 14 residues. With 0 bases clipped from V and 7 bases from J, the junction kept 5 bases outside the gene matches. CDR3 in amino acids: CASSLGGLAGEQYF. The CDR3 DNA is TGTGCCAGCAGCTTGGGTGGGCTAGCGGGGGAGCAGTACTTC.

At least ten counts were recorded for this clonotype. The V and J genes are TRBV3-1 and TRBJ2-5, with 11 bases fitting TRBD1. The trim removed 0 bases at V and 5 bases at J, leaving 11 bases unmatched. This CDR3 has 18 residues. Germline V CDR1 and CDR2: LGHDT, YNNKEL (reference sequence). The CDR3 sequence is CASSQEAPDRGQEETQYF. CDR3 coding DNA: TGTGCCAGCAGCCAAGAAGCACCGGACAGGGGGCAGGAGGAGACCCAGTACTTC.

The chain has TRBV12-3 or TRBV12-4 and TRBJ2-7; tentative D call: TRBD1 (5 bases). Deletions cut 6 bases from V and 2 bases from J, with 8 bases between. The CDR3 has 12 amino acids. CDR3 in amino acids: CASRQGAYEQYF. CDR3 coding DNA: TGTGCCAGCAGGCAGGGTGCCTACGAGCAGTACTTC.

V and J are TRBV5-1 and TRBJ1-4; TRBD1 aligns across 10 bases. The V and J ends lost 0 bases and 7 bases, in that order; junction bases with no gene match: 12. Germline values: CDR1 SGHRS, CDR2 YFSETQ. This CDR3 region has 18 residues. The CDR3 protein is CASSLEPPDRGRIEKLFF. CDR3 in DNA: TGCGCCAGCAGCTTGGAACCTCCTGACAGGGGGCGGATTGAAAAACTGTTTTTT.

The genes are TRBV18 and TRBJ2-2; D is undetermined. Germline assignment: CDR1 KGHSH and CDR2 LQKENI. The CDR3 is 15 residues long. V lost 6 bases to trimming and J lost 3 bases, with 14 bases between them. The CDR3 loop is CASSDRPSYTGELFF. The CDR3 coding sequence is TGTGCCAGCTCTGATAGGCCCTCATACACCGGGGAGCTGTTTTTT.